The clone carrying this T cell receptor (beta chain) was seen a few times. The antigen is unknown. V dropped 0 bases and J dropped 1 base, with 8 bases sitting between them. This CDR3 contains 15 residues. CDR1 MNHEY and CDR2 SVGAGI come from the germline V gene. This entry belongs to a study of response to subunit inactivated influenza vaccine. Study findings and constraints: Few additional T cells are recruited per seasonal influenza vaccination, authors suggested.

From the RT-PCR reads, TCRdb called clonotypes with MiXCR, one entry per CDR3 protein. The sample yields 590,000 or so distinct CDR3 sequences, about 14% seen once. The specimen comprised PBMCs from blood, sampled around two weeks before vaccination. The receptor's source is a man aged 45-60 years who received an inactivated influenza vaccine. The genes are TRBV6-5 and TRBJ2-3; a possible D gene is TRBD2 (6 bases). The CDR3 here is CASSYSASGTDTQYF. CDR3 sequence (DNA): TGTGCCAGCAGTTACTCGGCTAGCGGCACAGATACGCAGTATTTT.